The 5 T cell receptor beta chains below come from one sample, sequenced in a study of cytomegalovirus exposure and HLA in healthy donors. PCR employed 60 Vbeta and 13 Jbeta primers. Sequenced by immunoSEQ multiplex PCR; TCRdb stores in-frame clones only, minus some. The repertoire holds some 180,000 clones, about four fifths seen once, with roughly 2% in the top ten. The sequenced sample consisted of PBMCs. Receptors originate from a woman in her 30s in good health and CMV-seronegative.

The V gene is TRBV19, the J gene TRBJ2-2; tentatively, D is TRBD1 (5 bases). The CDR3 extends over 15 amino acids. Germline V gives CDR1 LNHDA, CDR2 SQIVND (reference sequence). Trimming took off 3 bases at V and 1 base at J, with 9 bases between the two ends. The CDR3 DNA is TGTGCCAGTAGTATCCGCAGGGTGAACACCGGGGAGCTGTTTTTT. It yields the protein CASSIRRVNTGELFF.

The gene calls are TRBV29-1 and TRBJ2-5; TRBD1 matches at 7 bases. The CDR3 spans 10 residues. V trimming: 7 bases; J trimming: 4 bases; junction bases outside the gene matches: 0. Germline V gene sequence: CDR1 SQVTM, CDR2 ANQGSEA. The DNA for the CDR3 is TGCAGCGCAGGGGGAGAGACCCAGTACTTC. Amino acid sequence: CSAGGETQYF.

In this sample, this clone turned up a few times. V gene TRBV19 combines with J gene TRBJ2-7, with D perhaps TRBD1 (6 bases). The germline gives CDR1 LNHDA, CDR2 SQIVND (reference sequence). V was trimmed by 3 bases and J by 3 bases, leaving 12 bases between them. This CDR3 region has 14 residues. For the CDR3, the DNA is TGTGCCAGTAGTATTTCAGGGGTCGGCTACGAGCAGTACTTC. Protein product: CASSISGVGYEQYF. Variable domain in full (rest from reference TRBV19 and TRBJ2-7): DGGITQSPKYLFRKEGQNVTLSCEQNLNHDAMYWYRQDPGQGLRLIYYSQIVNDFQKGDIAEGYSVSREKKESFPLTVTSAQKNPTAFYLCASSISGVGYEQYFGPGTRLTVT.

V is TRBV7-2 and J is TRBJ2-3; 7 bases are a match to TRBD1. Germline V gene sequence: CDR1 SGHTA, CDR2 FQGNSA. The CDR3 has 17 residues. J gave up 0 bases and V 1 base, and 7 bases lay outside the gene matches. CDR3 nucleotides: TGTGCCAGCAGCTTAGTACAGGGGTTGGTGAGCACAGATACGCAGTATTTT. Encoded protein: CASSLVQGLVSTDTQYF. Filled out from reference TRBV7-2 and TRBJ2-3, the complete variable domain reads GAGVSQSPSNKVTEKGKDVELRCDPISGHTALYWYRQSLGQGLEFLIYFQGNSAPDKSGLPSDRFSAERTGGSVSTLTIQRTQQEDSAVYLCASSLVQGLVSTDTQYFGPGTRLTVL.

The gene calls are TRBV14 and TRBJ2-3; D perhaps matches TRBD1 (5 bases). V lost 0 bases to trimming and J lost 1 base, with 14 bases between them. Germline V CDR1 and CDR2: SGHDN, FVKESK. The CDR3 extends over 17 amino acids. This CDR3 is CASSQDPRVAGTDTQYF. The CDR3 region has the DNA TGTGCCAGCAGCCAAGATCCCAGGGTGGCGGGCACAGATACGCAGTATTTT.